Below, one T cell receptor delta chain is given with its context. The amino acid sequence in TCRdb belongs to a much larger clone and departs from this DNA's translation at residue 17, likely a sequencing read error; the sequence shown is translated from the DNA. The germline CDR1 and CDR2 sequences are TSWWSYY and QGS. The CDR3 is made up of 25 amino acids. V was trimmed by 0 bases and J by 0 bases, leaving 38 bases between them. This sample is drawn from a study of γδ T cells in repeated Plasmodium falciparum infection. Bulk repertoires came from Vgamma9/Vdelta2+ or Vdelta2-negative gammadelta T cells flow-sorted from PBMC. TCRdb re-analyzed the multiplex PCR reads via CATT. The table lists some 100,000 delta-chain clones, under 1.5% of them singletons.

The source of this sequence is a pool of human donors (malaria-infected and uninfected, not separated). Sequencing was carried out using gamma-delta T cells from blood. This rearrangement joins TRDV1 to TRDJ1; perhaps D is TRDD2 or TRDD3 (7 bases each). CDR3 loop: CALGELHIEGLPHTGAPDYTDKLIF. The CDR3, as DNA: TGTGCTCTTGGGGAACTACACATAGAAGGCCTTCCTCATACTGGGGCCCCTGACTACACCGATAAACTCATCTTT.